These T cell receptor beta chains were read from a single sample in a study of radiotherapy plus CTLA-4 blockade in lung cancer. Repertoires were generated with immunoSEQ multiplex PCR, while TCRdb's copy carries only in-frame clones and drops some. This sample has around 80,000 clones, with under 90% found just once. This material consisted of peripheral blood, taken from a patient treated with radiotherapy plus ipilimumab. These receptors all come from a human donor with non-small cell lung cancer who had stable disease on radiotherapy plus ipilimumab. CDR3s include the opening cysteine and the closing phenylalanine or tryptophan. A D gene is named only where the DNA matches it firmly. Clone size is stated in some rows and not others, as once, few, many or a class when expanded.

CDR3aa: CAKDRQELYGYTF
CDR3nt: TGCGCCAAGGACCGGCAGGAGTTATATGGCTACACCTTC
d_gene: .
j_gene: TRBJ1-2
v_gene: TRBV10-1
abundance: .

CDR3aa: CASSLFTPGGEGYTF
CDR3nt: TGTGCCAGCAGTTTATTTACCCCAGGGGGTGAGGGCTACACCTTC
d_gene: TRBD1
j_gene: TRBJ1-2
v_gene: TRBV28
abundance: .

CDR3aa: CASTDGQGVEKLFF
CDR3nt: TGTGCCAGCACCGATGGACAGGGGGTTGAAAAACTGTTTTTT
d_gene: TRBD1
j_gene: TRBJ1-4
v_gene: TRBV2
abundance: .

CDR3aa: CASSSSGRALETQYF
CDR3nt: TGTGCCAGCAGTTCTAGCGGGAGGGCCTTAGAGACCCAGTACTTC
d_gene: TRBD2
j_gene: TRBJ2-5
v_gene: TRBV6-6
abundance: .

CDR3aa: CASSEFRGASEAFF
CDR3nt: TGTGCCAGCAGTGAATTCCGGGGGGCTTCGGAAGCTTTCTTT
d_gene: .
j_gene: TRBJ1-1
v_gene: TRBV6-1
abundance: .

CDR3aa: CASSFPRLGGGDYEQYF
CDR3nt: TGTGCCAGCAGTTTTCCTCGGCTTGGCGGGGGTGATTACGAGCAGTACTTC
d_gene: TRBD2
j_gene: TRBJ2-7
v_gene: TRBV28
abundance: .

CDR3aa: CASSSSYQPQHF
CDR3nt: TGTGCCAGCAGCTCGAGCTATCAGCCCCAGCATTTT
d_gene: .
j_gene: TRBJ1-5
v_gene: TRBV7-2
abundance: .

CDR3aa: CASSLTGGNKVNEQFF
CDR3nt: TGTGCCAGCAGTTTGACGGGGGGCAATAAGGTCAATGAGCAGTTCTTC
d_gene: .
j_gene: TRBJ2-1
v_gene: TRBV27
abundance: .

CDR3aa: CASGRGPNEKLFF
CDR3nt: TGTGCCAGCGGCAGGGGTCCTAATGAAAAACTGTTTTTT
d_gene: .
j_gene: TRBJ1-4
v_gene: TRBV2
abundance: .

CDR3aa: CASSPGQGSYGYTF
CDR3nt: TGTGCCAGCTCACCGGGACAGGGTAGCTATGGCTACACCTTC
d_gene: TRBD1
j_gene: TRBJ1-2
v_gene: TRBV18
abundance: .

CDR3aa: CASSSGRKNIQYF
CDR3nt: TGTGCCAGCTCATCGGGACGAAAAAACATTCAGTACTTC
d_gene: .
j_gene: TRBJ2-4
v_gene: TRBV18
abundance: once

CDR3aa: CASSLSSSGRYGYTF
CDR3nt: TGTGCCAGCAGTTTATCAAGCTCGGGTCGGTATGGCTACACCTTC
d_gene: .
j_gene: TRBJ1-2
v_gene: TRBV27
abundance: .

CDR3aa: CASSEWASGGFTGELFF
CDR3nt: TGCGCCAGCAGTGAGTGGGCTAGCGGGGGATTCACCGGGGAGCTGTTTTTT
d_gene: TRBD2
j_gene: TRBJ2-2
v_gene: TRBV10-1
abundance: .

CDR3aa: CASSVGGAPQPQHF
CDR3nt: TGTGCCAGCAGCGTGGGGGGCGCACCCCAGCCCCAGCATTTT
d_gene: .
j_gene: TRBJ1-5
v_gene: TRBV9
abundance: once

CDR3aa: CASSFRTVGLFF
CDR3nt: TGTGCCAGCAGTTTCCGAACAGTTGGACTGTTTTTT
d_gene: .
j_gene: TRBJ1-4
v_gene: TRBV28
abundance: .

CDR3aa: CSGTPGTSAEQYF
CDR3nt: TGCAGCGGAACCCCCGGGACTAGCGCCGAGCAGTACTTC
d_gene: TRBD2
j_gene: TRBJ2-7
v_gene: TRBV29-1
abundance: .

CDR3aa: CASSPPGLAGGPGELFF
CDR3nt: TGTGCCAGCAGCCCCCCGGGACTAGCGGGGGGGCCAGGGGAGCTGTTTTTT
d_gene: TRBD2
j_gene: TRBJ2-2
v_gene: TRBV5-4
abundance: .

CDR3aa: CASSEAVLGTNEKLFF
CDR3nt: TGTGCCAGCAGTGAAGCGGTCCTAGGGACTAATGAAAAACTGTTTTTT
d_gene: .
j_gene: TRBJ1-4
v_gene: TRBV6-1
abundance: once

CDR3aa: CASSLTGGVNTEAFF
CDR3nt: TGTGCCAGCAGCTTAACAGGGGGCGTGAACACTGAAGCTTTCTTT
d_gene: TRBD1
j_gene: TRBJ1-1
v_gene: TRBV7-9
abundance: .

CDR3aa: CASTELAGVAEQYF
CDR3nt: TGTGCCAGCACCGAATTAGCGGGGGTTGCCGAGCAGTACTTC
d_gene: TRBD2
j_gene: TRBJ2-7
v_gene: TRBV7-3
abundance: .

CDR3aa: CASSGYRGGYEQYF
CDR3nt: TGTGCCAGCAGCGGATACAGGGGCGGCTACGAGCAGTACTTC
d_gene: TRBD1
j_gene: TRBJ2-7
v_gene: TRBV7-9
abundance: .

CDR3aa: CASSIPRTVNQPQHF
CDR3nt: TGTGCCAGTAGTATCCCCCGGACAGTTAATCAGCCCCAGCATTTT
d_gene: .
j_gene: TRBJ1-5
v_gene: TRBV19
abundance: .

CDR3aa: CASSVRGEGAVVTGELFF
CDR3nt: TGTGCCAGCAGCGTCAGAGGTGAGGGGGCGGTTGTGACCGGGGAGCTGTTTTTT
d_gene: TRBD1
j_gene: TRBJ2-2
v_gene: TRBV9
abundance: .

CDR3aa: CAWAGQGWPEAFF
CDR3nt: TGTGCCTGGGCCGGACAGGGGTGGCCTGAAGCTTTCTTT
d_gene: TRBD1
j_gene: TRBJ1-1
v_gene: TRBV30
abundance: once

CDR3aa: CASSLVPRNEQFF
CDR3nt: TGTGCCAGCAGCTTGGTCCCCCGCAATGAGCAGTTCTTC
d_gene: .
j_gene: TRBJ2-1
v_gene: TRBV5-5
abundance: .

CDR3aa: CASSERRQRGDIQYF
CDR3nt: TGTGCCAGCAGTGAAAGACGGCAGCGGGGGGACATTCAGTACTTC
d_gene: TRBD2
j_gene: TRBJ2-4
v_gene: TRBV6-1
abundance: .

CDR3aa: CASSVGGGYNEQFF
CDR3nt: TGTGCCAGCAGCGTCGGGGGGGGTTACAATGAGCAGTTCTTC
d_gene: TRBD2
j_gene: TRBJ2-1
v_gene: TRBV7-2
abundance: .

CDR3aa: CASRTGSYSNQPQHF
CDR3nt: TGTGCCAGCAGGACAGGGAGTTATAGCAATCAGCCCCAGCATTTT
d_gene: TRBD1
j_gene: TRBJ1-5
v_gene: TRBV6-1
abundance: .

CDR3aa: CASSSRQALPTEAFF
CDR3nt: TGTGCCAGCAGCTCGAGACAGGCACTACCCACTGAAGCTTTCTTT
d_gene: .
j_gene: TRBJ1-1
v_gene: TRBV7-2
abundance: .

CDR3aa: CASSQDEGAPERGTEAFF
CDR3nt: TGTGCCAGCAGCCAAGATGAGGGGGCCCCCGAAAGAGGAACTGAAGCTTTCTTT
d_gene: TRBD1
j_gene: TRBJ1-1
v_gene: TRBV14
abundance: .

CDR3aa: CASSRYRDFNQRAGELFF
CDR3nt: TGTGCCAGCAGCAGATACCGGGATTTTAATCAACGGGCCGGGGAGCTGTTTTTT
d_gene: .
j_gene: TRBJ2-2
v_gene: TRBV7-3
abundance: .

CDR3aa: CASSGEGNAEAFF
CDR3nt: TGTGCCAGCAGTGGTGAGGGTAACGCTGAAGCTTTCTTT
d_gene: .
j_gene: TRBJ1-1
v_gene: TRBV6-1
abundance: few

CDR3aa: CASSLVDGSSYEQYF
CDR3nt: TGTGCCAGCAGCTTAGTAGACGGTAGCTCCTACGAGCAGTACTTC
d_gene: .
j_gene: TRBJ2-7
v_gene: TRBV11-2
abundance: .

CDR3aa: CASSSPTGEYEQYF
CDR3nt: TGTGCCAGCAGCTCCCCGACAGGAGAGTACGAGCAGTACTTC
d_gene: .
j_gene: TRBJ2-7
v_gene: TRBV5-8
abundance: few

CDR3aa: CAISGTGIGYEQYF
CDR3nt: TGTGCCATCAGCGGGACAGGGATCGGCTACGAGCAGTACTTC
d_gene: TRBD1
j_gene: TRBJ2-7
v_gene: TRBV10-3
abundance: .

CDR3aa: CAISDRSGTGELFF
CDR3nt: TGTGCCATCAGTGACAGGTCCGGGACCGGGGAGCTGTTTTTT
d_gene: .
j_gene: TRBJ2-2
v_gene: TRBV10-3
abundance: few

CDR3aa: CASSPSEAQGYTF
CDR3nt: TGTGCCAGCAGCCCCAGCGAGGCGCAAGGCTACACCTTC
d_gene: .
j_gene: TRBJ1-2
v_gene: TRBV7-9
abundance: .

CDR3aa: CASSPGTRGETQYF
CDR3nt: TGTGCCAGCAGTCCCGGGACTAGGGGAGAGACCCAGTACTTC
d_gene: TRBD2
j_gene: TRBJ2-5
v_gene: TRBV6-5
abundance: .

CDR3aa: CASSLATSSYNEQFF
CDR3nt: TGTGCCAGCAGCTTGGCGACTAGCTCCTACAATGAGCAGTTCTTC
d_gene: .
j_gene: TRBJ2-1
v_gene: TRBV5-8
abundance: .

CDR3aa: CASTDMGGGNEQFF
CDR3nt: TGTGCCAGCACTGACATGGGGGGCGGCAATGAGCAGTTCTTC
d_gene: .
j_gene: TRBJ2-1
v_gene: TRBV6-5
abundance: .

CDR3aa: CASSPGQMNTEAFF
CDR3nt: TGTGCCAGCTCACCGGGACAGATGAACACTGAAGCTTTCTTT
d_gene: TRBD1
j_gene: TRBJ1-1
v_gene: TRBV18
abundance: few

CDR3aa: CASSPTTDNSPLHF
CDR3nt: TGTGCCAGCAGTCCAACTACGGATAATTCACCCCTCCACTTT
d_gene: .
j_gene: TRBJ1-6
v_gene: TRBV7-9
abundance: .